This TCR beta chain was recovered during a study of shared clonotypes between healthy human individuals. The V and J ends lost 6 bases and 0 bases respectively, with 21 bases between them. This CDR3 is 18 amino acids long. Looked up from germline, CDR1 is SEHNR and CDR2 is FQNEAQ (reference sequence). CD45RO negativity and positive selection for CCR7 defined naive CD8 cells, a population that excluded terminally differentiated effector memory CD45RA+ cells. The repertoire was sequenced with immunoSEQ multiplex PCR; TCRdb's copy has only in-frame clones and lacks some. The profile shows about 1,900,000 clones, roughly 95% of them singletons.

This clonotype originated in a man between 18 and 35 years old in good health. Sequencing was done on a sample of naive CD8+ T cells sorted from blood. The J gene is TRBJ1-3, the V gene TRBV7-9; D gene uncertain. In DNA form, the CDR3 reads TGTGCCAGCAGATTCGATGATCAAACTCCCATCTCTGGAAACACCATATATTTT. Its translation: CASRFDDQTPISGNTIYF. Full variable domain (outside the CDR3, taken from reference TRBV7-9 and TRBJ1-3): DTGVSQNPRHKITKRGQNVTFRCDPISEHNRLYWYRQTLGQGPEFLTYFQNEAQLEKSRLLSDRFSAERPKGSFSTLEIQRTEQGDSAMYLCASRFDDQTPISGNTIYFGEGSWLTVV.